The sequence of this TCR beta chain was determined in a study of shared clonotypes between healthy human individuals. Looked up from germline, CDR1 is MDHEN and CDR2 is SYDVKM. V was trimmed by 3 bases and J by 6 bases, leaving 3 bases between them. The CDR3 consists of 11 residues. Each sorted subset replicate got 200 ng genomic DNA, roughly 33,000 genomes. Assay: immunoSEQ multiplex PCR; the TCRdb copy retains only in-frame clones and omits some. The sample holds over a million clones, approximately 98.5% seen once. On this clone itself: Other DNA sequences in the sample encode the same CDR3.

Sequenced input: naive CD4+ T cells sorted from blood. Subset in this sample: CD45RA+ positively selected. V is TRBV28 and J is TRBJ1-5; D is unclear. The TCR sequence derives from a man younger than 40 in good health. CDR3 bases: TGTGCCAGCAGTTTCGGTCAGCCCCAGCATTTT. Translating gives CASSFGQPQHF.